Below, 11 T cell receptor beta chains from the same sample are listed, as sequenced in a study of blood T cell repertoires in COVID-19. TCRdb's table, derived via immunoSEQ multiplex PCR, lists solely in-frame clones and lacks some. Among about 490,000 clones listed, 75% to 90% were seen once. Sequenced material: peripheral blood. These receptors all come from a human donor in a cohort sampled during active COVID-19.

V and J are TRBV7-2 and TRBJ1-2; D remains unclear. Trimming removed 0 bases from V and 0 bases from J, with 17 bases in between. Germline V CDR1 and CDR2: SGHTA, FQGNSA. The CDR3 has 18 amino acids. The CDR3 DNA sequence: TGTGCCAGCAGCTTAGCACGAGACAAGGTAGATCCTAACTATGGCTACACCTTC. Translating it yields CASSLARDKVDPNYGYTF. Filled out from reference TRBV7-2 and TRBJ1-2, the complete variable domain reads GAGVSQSPSNKVTEKGKDVELRCDPISGHTALYWYRQSLGQGLEFLIYFQGNSAPDKSGLPSDRFSAERTGGSVSTLTIQRTQQEDSAVYLCASSLARDKVDPNYGYTFGSGTRLTVV.

This chain links TRBV28 with TRBJ2-1, with TRBD2 as a possible D gene (6 bases). Germline loops: CDR1 MDHEN, CDR2 SYDVKM. The CDR3 has 15 residues. V shed 5 bases and J shed 3 bases, with 14 bases lying between them. The CDR3 DNA is TGTGCCAGCAGTCCAACGGGACTTCACTACAATGAGCAGTTCTTC. Protein sequence: CASSPTGLHYNEQFF.

The genes are TRBV7-9 and TRBJ2-1, with 14 bases lining up with TRBD2. Looked up from germline, CDR1 is SEHNR and CDR2 is FQNEAQ (reference sequence). The CDR3 extends over 16 amino acids. Germline trimming cut 5 bases from V and 8 bases from J; bases unmatched to any gene: 8. The DNA of the CDR3 is TGTGCCAGCAGCAAGGGACTAGCGGGAGTAAAGTATGAGCAGTTCTTC. Translated, it gives CASSKGLAGVKYEQFF. Full variable domain (outside the CDR3, taken from reference TRBV7-9 and TRBJ2-1): DTGVSQNPRHKITKRGQNVTFRCDPISEHNRLYWYRQTLGQGPEFLTYFQNEAQLEKSRLLSDRFSAERPKGSFSTLEIQRTEQGDSAMYLCASSKGLAGVKYEQFFGPGTRLTVL.

V gene TRBV3-1 (or the pseudogene TRBV3-2) combines with J gene TRBJ2-3; TRBD2 aligns across 9 bases. V shed 4 bases and J 2 bases; nucleotides not matched to a gene: 7. CDR3 length: 16 residues. CDR1 LGHDT and CDR2 YNNKEL come from the germline V gene (reference sequence). The CDR3 loop reads CASSLIPGLATDTQYF. The CDR3 DNA reads TGTGCCAGCAGCCTAATTCCGGGACTAGCCACAGATACGCAGTATTTT.

This chain connects TRBV11-2 to TRBJ1-2; 10 bases are shared with TRBD1. Trimming at V came to 5 bases and at J to 4 bases, leaving 13 bases not matched to a gene. Germline values: CDR1 SGHAT, CDR2 FQNNGV. This CDR3 has 17 amino acids. CDR3 residues: CASSPWDRGIEIYGYTF. The CDR3 coding sequence is TGTGCCAGCAGCCCTTGGGACAGGGGAATAGAAATCTATGGCTACACCTTC.

CDR3 sequence: CASSSRFDSPLHF. The CDR3, as DNA: TGCGCCAGCAGCTCTAGGTTCGACTCACCCCTCCACTTT. The V and J genes are TRBV5-1 and TRBJ1-6, with no clear D. There are 13 residues in the CDR3. The V gene lost 3 bases and the J gene lost 10 bases, with 11 bases spanning the gap. Germline CDR1 is SGHRS and CDR2 is YFSETQ.

V usage is TRBV19 and J usage is TRBJ1-2; 9 bases map to TRBD1. With 5 bases clipped from V and 6 bases from J, the junction kept 13 bases outside the gene matches. This CDR3 contains 16 residues. Germline V CDR1 and CDR2: LNHDA, SQIVND (reference sequence). The CDR3 spells CASSPESATGGHGYTF. The CDR3 region has the DNA TGTGCCAGTAGTCCAGAATCCGCTACAGGGGGCCATGGCTACACCTTC.

The gene calls are TRBV11-2 and TRBJ2-1; 8 bases line up with TRBD2. This CDR3 region has 18 residues. Per germline, CDR1 SGHAT and CDR2 FQNNGV. After removal of 5 bases from V and 3 bases from J, the junction contained 15 bases not matched to a gene. The CDR3 protein is CASSPPGIAGPNYNEQFF. CDR3 DNA: TGTGCCAGCAGCCCCCCGGGGATAGCGGGACCAAACTACAATGAGCAGTTCTTC.

The chain is built from TRBV5-1 and TRBJ1-5; TRBD1 might be the D (5 bases). From germline, CDR1 is SGHRS and CDR2 YFSETQ. The CDR3 has 14 residues. V was pared by 7 bases and J by 2 bases, with 13 bases between. The CDR3 region is CASRAGEGNQPQHF. The CDR3 coding sequence is TGCGCCAGCCGGGCGGGGGAGGGCAATCAGCCCCAGCATTTT. Based on the CDR3 plus reference TRBV5-1 and TRBJ1-5, the full variable domain is KAGVTQTPRYLIKTRGQQVTLSCSPISGHRSVSWYQQTPGQGLQFLFEYFSETQRNKGNFPGRFSGRQFSNSRSEMNVSTLELGDSALYLCASRAGEGNQPQHFGDGTRLSIL.

The V and J genes are TRBV5-8 and TRBJ2-7, with a weak D call TRBD1 (5 bases). CDR1 is SGHTS and CDR2 is YDEGEE in the germline V gene. The CDR3 extends over 15 amino acids. V gave up 5 bases and J gave up 3 bases, with 18 bases separating them. The CDR3 loop is CASSEVTVRVYEQYF. CDR3 nucleotide sequence: TGTGCCAGCAGTGAAGTAACGGTCAGGGTCTACGAGCAGTACTTC.

The J gene is TRBJ2-7, the V gene TRBV27, with D perhaps matching TRBD1 (5 bases). This CDR3 is 12 amino acids long. V lost 9 bases to trimming and J lost 5 bases, with 14 bases between them. Germline V CDR1 and CDR2: MNHEY, SMNVEV (reference sequence). The CDR3 spells CARRRGLDEQYF. The DNA of the CDR3 is TGTGCCAGACGAAGGGGTTTAGACGAGCAGTACTTC.